Included here is one T cell receptor beta chain sequence, with context. Antigen unknown. Germline values: CDR1 LNHDA, CDR2 SQIVND (reference sequence). The CDR3 is 13 amino acids. Trimming removed 4 bases from V and 7 bases from J, with 14 bases in between. Sequencing used immunoSEQ multiplex PCR; TCRdb keeps in-frame clones, though not all of them. The table records about 16,000 clones, over 70% of them present only once. This record belongs to a study of tumor-infiltrating lymphocytes in localized non-small cell lung cancer. The study's findings and limits: Different pieces of the same tissue were used for each assay. TCRbeta sequencing showed higher T cell infiltration in tumors than uninvolved lung. T-cell fraction did not differ between immunotypes IM1 and IM2. Tumor T-cell fraction was not associated with recurrence-free survival.

The chain links TRBV19 to TRBJ2-7; D is uncertain. This receptor was identified in a human donor with non-small cell lung cancer. Sequenced input: lung tumor tissue. The CDR3, as DNA: TGTGCCAGTAGTACCCGGAGTTCGGCAGAGCAGTACTTC. This translates into CASSTRSSAEQYF.